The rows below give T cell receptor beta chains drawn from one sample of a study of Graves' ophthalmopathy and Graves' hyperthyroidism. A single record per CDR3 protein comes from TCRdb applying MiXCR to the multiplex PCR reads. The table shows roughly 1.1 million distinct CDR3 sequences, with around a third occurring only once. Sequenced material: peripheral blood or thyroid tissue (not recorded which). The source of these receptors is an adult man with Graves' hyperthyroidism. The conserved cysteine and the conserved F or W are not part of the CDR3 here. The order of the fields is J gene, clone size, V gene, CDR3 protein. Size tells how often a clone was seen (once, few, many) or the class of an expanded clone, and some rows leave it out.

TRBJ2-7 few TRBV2 ASSLTGGRDPYEQY
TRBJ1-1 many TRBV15 ATSRVAGQGRNTEAF
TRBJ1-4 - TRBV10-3 ASSYEGGTSEKLF
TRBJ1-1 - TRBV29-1 SVDGGILNTEAF
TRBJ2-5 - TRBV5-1 ASSFQTAAEETQY
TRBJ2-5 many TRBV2 ASSEGVRETQY
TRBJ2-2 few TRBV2 ASSWPGTVHTGELF
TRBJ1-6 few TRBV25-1 ACSASRQGRNSPLH
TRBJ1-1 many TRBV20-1 SARAVGGTEAF
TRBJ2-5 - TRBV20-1 SASLRDRTETQY
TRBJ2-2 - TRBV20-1 SAREKDRNTGELF
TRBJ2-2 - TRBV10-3 AIQRTSGSLMGELF
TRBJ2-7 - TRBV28 AGGRSGVGEQY
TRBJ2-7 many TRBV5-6 ASSWDYEQY
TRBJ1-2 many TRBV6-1 ASREGTGDSGYGYT
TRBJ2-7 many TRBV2 ASSEDRGSDEQY
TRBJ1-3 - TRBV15 ATSRDRSPGNTIY
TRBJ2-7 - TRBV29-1 SQGQGGYEQY
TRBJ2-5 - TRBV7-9 ASSRSTGGPETQY
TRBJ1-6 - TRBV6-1 ASRKEGITPLH
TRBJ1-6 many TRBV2 ATERTGLDSPLH
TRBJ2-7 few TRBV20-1 SGREPNVYEQY
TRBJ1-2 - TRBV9 ASSVPLNRAHGYT
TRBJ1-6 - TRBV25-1 ASSETGLSPLH
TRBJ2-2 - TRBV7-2 ASSHRGQAGNTTGELF